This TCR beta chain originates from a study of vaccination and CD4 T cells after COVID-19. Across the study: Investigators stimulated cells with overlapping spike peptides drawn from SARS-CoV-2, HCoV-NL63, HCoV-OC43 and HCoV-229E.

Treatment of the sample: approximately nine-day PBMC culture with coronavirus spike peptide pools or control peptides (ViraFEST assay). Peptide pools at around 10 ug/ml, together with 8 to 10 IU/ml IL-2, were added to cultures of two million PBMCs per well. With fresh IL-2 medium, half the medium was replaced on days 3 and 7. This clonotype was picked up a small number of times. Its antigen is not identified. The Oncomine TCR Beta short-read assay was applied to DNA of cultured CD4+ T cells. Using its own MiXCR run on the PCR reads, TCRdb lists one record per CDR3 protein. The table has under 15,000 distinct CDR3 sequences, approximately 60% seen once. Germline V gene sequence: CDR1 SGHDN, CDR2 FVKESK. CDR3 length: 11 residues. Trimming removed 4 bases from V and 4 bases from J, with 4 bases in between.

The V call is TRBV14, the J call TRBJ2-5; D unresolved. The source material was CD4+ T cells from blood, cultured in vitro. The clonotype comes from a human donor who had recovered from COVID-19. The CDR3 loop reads CASSPGETQYF. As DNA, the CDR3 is TGTGCCAGCAGCCCCGGAGAGACCCAGTACTTC.